This entry describes one TCR beta chain. The antigen is not known. The data are from a study of shared clonotypes between healthy human individuals. General study results and limits: For naive CD4 cells, roughly 5% of clonotypes were shared across several donors.

CDR3 size: 16 residues. Trimming stripped 3 bases from V and 6 bases from J, with 19 bases between. Germline V gene sequence: CDR1 MNHEY, CDR2 SVGAGI. Only Caucasian adults living in Nashville, Tennessee made up the donor group. Measured with immunoSEQ multiplex PCR; TCRdb has only the in-frame clones, and not every one. The sample holds fewer than 2.5 million clones, approximately 93% seen once. V and J are TRBV6-5 and TRBJ2-3; the D call may be TRBD1 or TRBD2 (6 bases each). The receptor was derived from a man younger than 30 in good health. Some clones in this sample may be carry-over from other donors' samples. The sequenced sample consisted of naive CD4+ T cells from PBMCs. As for subset: CD45RA+ positively selected. CDR3 DNA sequence: TGTGCCAGCAGTTATCAAGGGGGGTTGACCCCCGATACGCAGTATTTT. Its protein is CASSYQGGLTPDTQYF.